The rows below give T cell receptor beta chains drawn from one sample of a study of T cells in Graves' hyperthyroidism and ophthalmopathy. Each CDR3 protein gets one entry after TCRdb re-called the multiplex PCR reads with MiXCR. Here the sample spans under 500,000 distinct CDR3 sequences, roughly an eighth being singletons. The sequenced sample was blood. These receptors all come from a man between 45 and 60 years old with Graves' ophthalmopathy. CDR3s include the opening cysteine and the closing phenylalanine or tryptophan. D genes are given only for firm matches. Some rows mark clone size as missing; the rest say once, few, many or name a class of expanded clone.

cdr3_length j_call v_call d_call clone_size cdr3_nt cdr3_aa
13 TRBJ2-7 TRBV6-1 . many TGTGCCAGCAGTGTGAAAGCAAACTACGAGCAGTACTTC CASSVKANYEQYF
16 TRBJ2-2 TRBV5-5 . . TGTGCCAGCAGCTACCCTCGGGGCGTGGACACCGGGGAGCTGTTTTTT CASSYPRGVDTGELFF
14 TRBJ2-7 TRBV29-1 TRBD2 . TGCAGCGCTGGGACTAGCGGCAACTCCTACGAGCAGTACTTC CSAGTSGNSYEQYF
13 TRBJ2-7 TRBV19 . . TGTGCCAGTAGTATCGGGCAGCTCTACGAGCAGTACTTC CASSIGQLYEQYF
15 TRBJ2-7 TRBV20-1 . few TGCAGTGCTAGAGATGCTTTTCAGGGGTCCTACGAGCAGTACTTC CSARDAFQGSYEQYF
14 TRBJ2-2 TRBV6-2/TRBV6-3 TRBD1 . TGTGCCAGCTCGGACAGGGGCGGCACCGGGGAGCTGTTTTTT CASSDRGGTGELFF
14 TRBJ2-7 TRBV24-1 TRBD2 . TGTGCCACCAGTGACCGGACTAGCCGATACGAGCAGTACTTC CATSDRTSRYEQYF
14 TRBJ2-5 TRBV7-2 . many TGTGCCAGCAGCCCACTTCGGCGCCAAGAGACCCAGTACTTC CASSPLRRQETQYF
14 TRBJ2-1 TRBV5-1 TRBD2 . TGCGCCAGCAGCTTGCGTGTCGGGGGGAATGAGCAGTTCTTC CASSLRVGGNEQFF
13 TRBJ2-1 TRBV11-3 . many TGTGCCAGCAGCTTAAACCACTTCAATGAGCAGTTCTTC CASSLNHFNEQFF
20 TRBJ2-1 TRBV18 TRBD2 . TGTGCCAGCTCACCGAAACCCGGACTAGCGAAGGCCAGTTTCTACAATGAGCAGTTCTTC CASSPKPGLAKASFYNEQFF
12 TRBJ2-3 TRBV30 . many TGTGCCTGGAGCGACCGAGCAGATACGCAGTATTTT CAWSDRADTQYF
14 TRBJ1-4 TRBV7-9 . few TGTGCCAGCAGCCCGGGACTCCATAATGAAAAACTGTTTTTT CASSPGLHNEKLFF
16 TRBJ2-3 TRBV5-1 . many TGCGCCAGCAGCTTGGGATTGCGGACCGACACAGATACGCAGTATTTT CASSLGLRTDTDTQYF
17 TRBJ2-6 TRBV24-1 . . TGTGCCACCAGTGACCCGGGTAGTAGCTCTGGGGCCAACGTCCTGACTTTC CATSDPGSSSGANVLTF
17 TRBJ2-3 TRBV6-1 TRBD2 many TGTGCCAGCAGCCCCGACAGACTAGCGGGATCCACAGATACGCAGTATTTT CASSPDRLAGSTDTQYF
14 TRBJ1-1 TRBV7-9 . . TGTGCCAGCAGCTTCGAGGGGCTGGACACTGAAGCTTTCTTT CASSFEGLDTEAFF
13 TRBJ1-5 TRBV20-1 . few TGCAGTGCTAGGCAGGATAGCAATCAGCCCCAGCATTTT CSARQDSNQPQHF
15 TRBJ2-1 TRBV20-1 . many TGCAGTGCGTACAAGGTGGCCCCTTGGTCCAATGAGCAGTTCTTC CSAYKVAPWSNEQFF
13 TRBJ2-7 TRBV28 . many TGTGCCAGCACGGAGCGGGTCGCCTACGAGCAGTACTTC CASTERVAYEQYF
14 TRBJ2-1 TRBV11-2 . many TGTGCCAGCAGCTTAGATTACGGGAGCCATGAGCAGTTCTTC CASSLDYGSHEQFF
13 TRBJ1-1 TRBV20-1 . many TGCAGTGCGATCCGGGACTGGAACACTGAAGCTTTCTTT CSAIRDWNTEAFF
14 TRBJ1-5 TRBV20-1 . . TGCAGTGCTAGAGACCGACAGATAAATCAGCCCCAGCATTTT CSARDRQINQPQHF
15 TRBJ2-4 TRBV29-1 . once TGCAGCACTACCATCGGGACTCTAGCCAAAAACATTCAGTACTTC CSTTIGTLAKNIQYF
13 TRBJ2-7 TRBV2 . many TGTGCCAGCAGTGTATCTGCCCCCCACGAGCAGTACTTC CASSVSAPHEQYF
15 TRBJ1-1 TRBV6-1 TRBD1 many TGTGCCAGCAGGGACAGGGGTTTTCTGAACACTGAAGCTTTCTTT CASRDRGFLNTEAFF
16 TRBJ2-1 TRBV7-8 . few TGTGCCAGCAGCTCGACGGGACTCCTTCTCTACAATGAGCAGTTCTTC CASSSTGLLLYNEQFF
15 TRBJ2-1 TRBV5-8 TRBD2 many TGTGCCAGCAGCTTGGAAGCGGGACTACAAGACGAGCAGTTCTTC CASSLEAGLQDEQFF
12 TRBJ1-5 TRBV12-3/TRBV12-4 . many TGTGCCAGCAGCCCCCAAAATCAGCCCCAGCATTTT CASSPQNQPQHF
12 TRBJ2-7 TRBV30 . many TGTGCCTGGAGTCCTCCTAGCTACGAGCAGTACTTC CAWSPPSYEQYF
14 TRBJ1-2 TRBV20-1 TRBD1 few TGCAGTGCGAGACGACAGGGGGGAAAATATGGCTACACCTTC CSARRQGGKYGYTF
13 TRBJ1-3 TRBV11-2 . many TGTGCCAGCAGCCAGAGCTCTGGAAACACCATATATTTT CASSQSSGNTIYF
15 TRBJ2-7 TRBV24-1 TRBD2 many TGTGCCACCAGCTCCTCCAGGACTAGCGCCAACGAGCAGTACTTC CATSSSRTSANEQYF
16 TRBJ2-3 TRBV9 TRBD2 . TGTGCCAGCAGCGGAACTAGCGGAAAATACACAGATACGCAGTATTTT CASSGTSGKYTDTQYF
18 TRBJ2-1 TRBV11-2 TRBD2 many TGTGCCAGCAGCTTCGGGACTAGCGGAGGAGCTTTCTACAATGAGCAGTTCTTC CASSFGTSGGAFYNEQFF
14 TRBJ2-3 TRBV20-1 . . TGCAGTGCTAGTCTACACGAAACCACAGATACGCAGTATTTT CSASLHETTDTQYF
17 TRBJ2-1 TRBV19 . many TGTGCCAGTAGTCAAAGGCAACTAGCTGGGACCTACAATGAGCAGTTCTTC CASSQRQLAGTYNEQFF
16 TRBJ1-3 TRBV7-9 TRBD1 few TGTGCCAGCAGCTTAGTGACCCACAGGGGTGGAAACACCATATATTTT CASSLVTHRGGNTIYF
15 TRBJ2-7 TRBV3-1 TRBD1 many TGTGCCAGCAGCCACCCGGGGGACAGGGGTTACGAGCAGTACTTC CASSHPGDRGYEQYF
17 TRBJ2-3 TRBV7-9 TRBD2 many TGTGCCAGCAGCTTATCGGGGACTAGCGGGAGTGTGGATACGCAGTATTTT CASSLSGTSGSVDTQYF
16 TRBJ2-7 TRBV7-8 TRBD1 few TGTGCCAGCACCATCGACAGGGGTTTGAGTACCTACGAGCAGTACTTC CASTIDRGLSTYEQYF
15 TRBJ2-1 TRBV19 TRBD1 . TGTGCCAGTAGTATTTGGTCAGGGGGCCACAATGAGCAGTTCTTC CASSIWSGGHNEQFF
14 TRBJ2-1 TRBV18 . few TGTGCCAGCTCACCGGACTATTTTTACAATGAGCAGTTCTTC CASSPDYFYNEQFF
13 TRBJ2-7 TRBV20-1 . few TGCAGTGCCACACGGGACATATTCTACGAGCAGTACTTC CSATRDIFYEQYF
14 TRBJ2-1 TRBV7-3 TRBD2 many TGTGCCAGCAGCTATACTAGCGGCTACAATGAGCAGTTCTTC CASSYTSGYNEQFF
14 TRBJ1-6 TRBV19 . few TGTGCCAGTAGGGGCCCAGGGACCTCTTCACCCCTCCACTTT CASRGPGTSSPLHF